Presented here are 32 T cell receptor beta chains from one specimen sequenced in a study of identical twins. TCRdb used MiXCR to reprocess the 5' RACE reads, holding one entry per CDR3 protein. The sample contains some 1,600,000 distinct CDR3 sequences, 32% of which appear only once. The sequenced sample was cord blood. These receptors all stem from a newborn girl in good health.

This clonotype has only a few counts. The CDR3 bases are TGTGCCATCAGTGGACAGGGTGGATGGGAGACCCAGTACTTC. Translating it yields CAISGQGGWETQYF. The chain recombines TRBV10-3 with TRBJ2-5, with TRBD1 matching 7 bases. The CDR3 sequence is 14 residues long. V lost 4 bases to trimming and J lost 5 bases; unmatched junction nucleotides: 7. Looked up from germline, CDR1 is ENHRY and CDR2 is SYGVKD.

The chain combines TRBV6-5 with TRBJ1-2; no firm D call. The CDR3 has 13 residues. CDR1 and CDR2 (germline): MNHEY, SVGAGI. The V and J ends lost 5 bases and 7 bases respectively, with 14 bases between them. The CDR3 DNA reads as TGTGCCAGCAGTCCCCAGCGGAAGGCTGGCTACACCTTC. Its protein product is CASSPQRKAGYTF.

There are many counts of this clonotype. The chain has TRBV5-1 and TRBJ2-3; D gene uncertain. The CDR3 is 14 amino acids. CDR1 SGHRS and CDR2 YFSETQ come from the germline V gene. V lost 0 bases and J 0 bases, leaving 5 bases between the germline ends. CDR3 sequence: CASSLGGSTDTQYF. In DNA, the CDR3 is TGCGCCAGCAGCTTGGGGGGAAGCACAGATACGCAGTATTTT.

This chain links TRBV6-2 or TRBV6-3 with TRBJ2-5, with D perhaps matching TRBD1 (6 bases). V was pared by 2 bases and J by 2 bases, with 12 bases between. Germline CDR1 MNHEY, CDR2 SVGEGT. The CDR3 spans 15 residues. DNA for the CDR3: TGTGCCAGCAGTTACCCCGCTACAGGGCAAGAGACCCAGTACTTC. It translates to CASSYPATGQETQYF.

The table lists this clonotype with many counts. This rearrangement joins TRBV6-1 to TRBJ2-3; tentatively, D is TRBD1 (5 bases). V lost 1 base and J 1 base, leaving 9 bases between the germline ends. The CDR3 length is 15 residues. Germline CDR1 and CDR2: MNHNS and SASEGT. The CDR3 region is CASSEGLGGTDTQYF. The DNA of the CDR3 is TGTGCCAGCAGTGAAGGCTTAGGGGGCACAGATACGCAGTATTTT.

V usage is TRBV15 and J usage is TRBJ1-1; a possible D gene is TRBD1 (5 bases). The CDR3 length is 12 residues. From germline, CDR1 is LNHNV and CDR2 YYDKDF (reference sequence). V was clipped by 10 bases and J by 4 bases, with 13 bases between them. The CDR3 reads CAIALDSTEAFF. The CDR3 DNA reads as TGTGCCATCGCGTTAGACAGCACTGAAGCTTTCTTT.

In this sample, this clonotype turned up once. An end of the junction differs from the germline gene, which may be a read error. This chain joins TRBV5-6 and TRBJ2-3, with 10 bases fitting TRBD1. CDR1 is SGHDT, CDR2 YYEEEE, per germline. The CDR3 extends over 16 amino acids. The CDR3 DNA follows: TGTGCCGGCAGCTTCCTATCGGGACAGGGGTCAGATACGCAGTATTTT. Amino acid sequence: CAGSFLSGQGSDTQYF.

This clonotype appeared many times. The chain employs TRBV4-2 and TRBJ1-2, with D perhaps matching TRBD1 (6 bases). Germline V CDR1 and CDR2: LGHNA, YNFKEQ. V lost 1 base and J 2 bases, leaving 11 bases between the germline ends. CDR3 size: 15 residues. The DNA of the CDR3 is TGTGCCAGCAGCCAAGGGGTAGACAGGAACTATGGCTACACCTTC. Its translation is CASSQGVDRNYGYTF.

In its sample, this clonotype was seen a few times. The chain employs TRBV4-1 and TRBJ2-7; D assignment may be TRBD1 or TRBD2 (5 bases each). Germline V gene lookup returns CDR1 MGHRA and CDR2 YSYEKL. V dropped 5 bases and J dropped 7 bases, with 30 bases sitting between them. The CDR3 is made up of 18 amino acids. The DNA of the CDR3 is TGCGCCAGCAGCTCCTCGGCGTGGGACCCGAGCTCCTACAATGAGCAGTACTTC. Protein product: CASSSSAWDPSSYNEQYF.

The sample holds a few counts of this clonotype. The genes are TRBV15 and TRBJ1-1; D is ambiguous. Germline CDR1 is LNHNV and CDR2 is YYDKDF (reference sequence). The CDR3 spans 14 residues. V lost 0 bases to trimming and J lost 1 base, with 6 bases between them. CDR3 in amino acids: CATSRDRPNTEAFF. In DNA, the CDR3 is TGTGCCACCAGCAGAGATAGGCCGAACACTGAAGCTTTCTTT.

This chain uses TRBV25-1 with TRBJ2-1; D gene unclear. The V end lost 6 bases, the J end lost 13 bases, and 10 bases lay between the germline ends. The CDR3 has 10 amino acids. Germline assignment: CDR1 MGHDK and CDR2 SYGVNS. CDR3 nucleotide sequence: TGTGCCAGCAGAGAAGAGACCCAGTTCTTC. It is translated as CASREETQFF.

The V gene is TRBV7-9, the J gene TRBJ2-3; 10 bases are a match to TRBD1. After removal of 4 bases from V and 0 bases from J, the junction contained 10 bases not matched to a gene. The CDR3 runs to 18 residues. The V gene's germline CDR1 is SEHNR and CDR2 FQNEAQ (reference sequence). CDR3 loop: CASSSLRQGASSTDTQYF. The CDR3 DNA reads TGTGCCAGCAGCTCCTTAAGACAGGGGGCCTCTAGCACAGATACGCAGTATTTT.

This chain joins TRBV4-2 and TRBJ2-1; no reliable D call. The CDR3 is made up of 16 amino acids. The germline V gene has CDR1 LGHNA and CDR2 YNFKEQ. The V and J ends lost 1 base and 3 bases respectively, with 13 bases between them. The CDR3, as DNA: TGTGCCAGCAGCCAAGCGGTCCCCAGGTACTACAATGAGCAGTTCTTC. Protein product: CASSQAVPRYYNEQFF.

This clonotype has a handful of counts. The chain recombines TRBV28 with TRBJ2-1, with D unclear. CDR3 length equals 15 residues. V gave up 4 bases and J gave up 2 bases, with 12 bases separating them. Germline values: CDR1 MDHEN, CDR2 SYDVKM. CDR3 sequence: CASSSPAPPYNEQFF. The CDR3 nucleotides are TGTGCCAGCAGTTCGCCGGCGCCCCCCTACAATGAGCAGTTCTTC.

This chain links TRBV20-1 with TRBJ2-7, with 13 bases identical to TRBD2. The V and J ends lost 6 bases and 3 bases, in that order; junction bases with no gene match: 8. The CDR3 consists of 15 residues. Germline lookup yields CDR1 DFQATT and CDR2 SNEGSKA (reference sequence). The CDR3 bases are TGCAGTGCGAGTATGTGGACTAGCGGGAGCTACGAGCAGTACTTC. Translating gives CSASMWTSGSYEQYF.

The rearrangement uses TRBV7-2 and TRBJ2-3, with 14 bases matching TRBD2. The germline CDR1 and CDR2 sequences are SGHTA and FQGNSA. This CDR3 has 18 residues. J was trimmed by 6 bases and V by 5 bases; bases with no gene match: 13. CDR3 DNA: TGTGCCAGCAGCCAAAACCCCGGACTAGCGGGAGGTCGGGATACGCAGTATTTT. It translates to CASSQNPGLAGGRDTQYF.

This chain uses TRBV4-2 with TRBJ2-7, with D maybe TRBD2 (5 bases). Looked up from germline, CDR1 is LGHNA and CDR2 is YNFKEQ. The V end was cut by 0 bases, the J end by 0 bases, with 12 bases between. The CDR3 extends over 16 amino acids. CDR3 in amino acids: CASSQDRGGYSYEQYF. The CDR3 DNA sequence: TGTGCCAGCAGCCAAGATCGCGGCGGGTACTCCTACGAGCAGTACTTC.

This clonotype was seen more than once but under ten times. The V call is TRBV28, the J call TRBJ1-2, with TRBD1 matching over 7 bases. Germline V lookup: CDR1 MDHEN, CDR2 SYDVKM. The CDR3 runs 15 residues. The J segment lost 5 bases and the V segment lost 6 bases, leaving 12 bases of the junction unmatched. The CDR3: CASRGRGTVTYGYTF. In DNA form, the CDR3 reads TGTGCCAGCAGAGGTCGCGGGACAGTAACATATGGCTACACCTTC.

This clonotype came up a few times. V and J are TRBV7-6 and TRBJ2-5, with TRBD2 matching 7 bases. The germline V gene encodes CDR1 SGHVS and CDR2 FNYEAQ. V trimming: 1 base; J trimming: 1 base; junction bases outside the gene matches: 6. The CDR3 sequence is 16 residues long. DNA for the CDR3: TGTGCCAGCAGCTTAGGTGTGACTAGCAGCCAAGAGACCCAGTACTTC. The encoded protein is CASSLGVTSSQETQYF. Variable domain in full (rest from reference TRBV7-6 and TRBJ2-5): GAGVSQSPRYKVTKRGQDVALRCDPISGHVSLYWYRQALGQGPEFLTYFNYEAQQDKSGLPNDRFSAERPEGSISTLTIQRTEQRDSAMYRCASSLGVTSSQETQYFGPGTRLLVL.

This clonotype was detected only a few times. The chain uses TRBV12-3 or TRBV12-4 and TRBJ1-2; 10 bases map to TRBD1. The junction had 12 bases not matched to a gene; V was cut back by 7 bases and J by 13 bases. The CDR3 totals 13 residues. The CDR3 nucleotides are TGTGCCAGCACCCGGGACAGGGGCCTTTTAACCACCTTC. Amino acids: CASTRDRGLLTTF.

This chain connects TRBV6-5 to TRBJ2-3, with TRBD1 as a possible D gene (6 bases). This CDR3 has 15 residues. Germline V lookup: CDR1 MNHEY, CDR2 SVGAGI. Trimming left V 7 bases short and J 1 base short, with 15 bases between. Here the CDR3 reads CASTEGGSGTDTQYF. The CDR3 bases are TGTGCCAGCACCGAAGGGGGTTCGGGCACAGATACGCAGTATTTT.

The V gene is TRBV28, the J gene TRBJ1-1; D is ambiguous. Germline CDR1 MDHEN, CDR2 SYDVKM. This CDR3 contains 16 residues. V lost 4 bases and J 1 base, leaving 16 bases between the germline ends. Here the CDR3 reads CASSSPVGSQNTEAFF. CDR3 sequence (DNA): TGTGCCAGCAGTTCCCCGGTGGGGTCCCAGAACACTGAAGCTTTCTTT.

The V gene is TRBV20-1, the J gene TRBJ2-1, with TRBD2 matching over 10 bases. CDR3 size: 14 residues. V lost 1 base to trimming and J lost 8 bases; unmatched junction nucleotides: 5. CDR1 is DFQATT, CDR2 SNEGSKA, per germline (reference sequence). CDR3 DNA sequence: TGCAGTGCTAGAGTAAGCGGGAGGGTTGATGAGCAGTTCTTC. It encodes CSARVSGRVDEQFF.

This clonotype was seen only a few times. The chain is built from TRBV29-1 and TRBJ2-1; D gene ambiguous. V was pared by 4 bases and J by 8 bases, with 6 bases between. Germline V gives CDR1 SQVTM, CDR2 ANQGSEA. The CDR3 spans 10 residues. The CDR3 DNA is TGCAGCGTTGGAAGGGATGAGCAGTTCTTC. It specifies CSVGRDEQFF.

This clonotype has only a few counts. The chain has TRBV20-1 and TRBJ1-6; the D gene is possibly TRBD1 (5 bases). Per germline, CDR1 DFQATT and CDR2 SNEGSKA (reference sequence). V lost 0 bases and J lost 11, with 11 bases in between. This CDR3 is built from 13 residues. The CDR3 reads CSARDTGSAPLHF. Written as DNA, the CDR3 is TGCAGTGCTAGAGATACAGGTTCTGCACCCCTCCACTTT.

J is TRBJ2-3 and V is TRBV7-2, with TRBD2 matching over 7 bases. V was clipped by 5 bases and J by 1 base; unmatched bases: 12. Germline loops: CDR1 SGHTA, CDR2 FQGNSA. The CDR3 is 17 residues long. The CDR3 coding sequence is TGTGCCAGCAGCCGGGCCGGGACTACCCTACGCACAGATACGCAGTATTTT. Translated, it gives CASSRAGTTLRTDTQYF.

The chain links TRBV6-5 to TRBJ2-3, with 11 nucleotides matching TRBD2. Germline assignment: CDR1 MNHEY and CDR2 SVGAGI. V dropped 2 bases and J dropped 6; count of bases not matched to a gene: 7. The CDR3 has 16 amino acids. As DNA, the CDR3 is TGTGCCAGCAGTTACGATAGGTCTAGCGGGGGGGATACGCAGTATTTT. It encodes CASSYDRSSGGDTQYF.

This clonotype has just a few counts. At one of its ends the junction is not consistent with the germline gene, which may arise from a read error. The chain recombines TRBV3-1 with TRBJ2-1; D remains unclear. The germline CDR1 and CDR2 sequences are LGHDT and YNNKEL (reference sequence). The length of the CDR3 is 14 residues. The CDR3 DNA is TGTGCCAGCAGCCAAGTAGTAGGTTACAATGGGCAGTTCTTC. It specifies CASSQVVGYNGQFF.

This clonotype has only a few counts. CDR3 sequence (DNA): TGTGCCAGCAGTTACTCACGGACTAGCGAAAATAAGTACTTC. Its protein is CASSYSRTSENKYF. The V gene is TRBV6-5, the J gene TRBJ2-5; 9 bases align to TRBD2. Trimming cost V 0 bases and J 12 bases; bases outside gene matches: 8. The CDR3 is made up of 14 amino acids. The V gene's germline CDR1 is MNHEY and CDR2 SVGAGI.

This clonotype came up a few times. The chain employs TRBV10-3 and TRBJ1-5; D possibly corresponds to TRBD1 (5 bases). Germline values: CDR1 ENHRY, CDR2 SYGVKD. The length of the CDR3 is 14 residues. V was pared by 4 bases and J by 6 bases, with 13 bases between. Here the CDR3 DNA reads TGTGCCATCAGTGCTATAGGGGTGGCTCAGCCCCAGCATTTT. Residues: CAISAIGVAQPQHF.

As regards this clonotype: A much larger clone differs by one base, so this may be a read error. The V call is TRBV3-1, the J call TRBJ2-3, with D possibly TRBD2 on 6 matching bases. This CDR3 has 13 residues. Per germline, CDR1 LGHDT and CDR2 YNNKEL (reference sequence). CDR3 bases: TGTGCCAGCAGCCAAGCGGGAGCAGATACGAAGTATTTT. This sequence encodes CASSQAGADTKYF.

The gene calls are TRBV12-3 or TRBV12-4 and TRBJ1-1; D is undetermined. The germline V and J ends were trimmed by 3 bases and 1 base, with 6 bases remaining between them. This CDR3 contains 13 residues. In DNA, the CDR3 is TGTGCCAGCAGTTTCTTTCGGAACACTGAAGCTTTCTTT. Residues: CASSFFRNTEAFF.